These 5 T cell receptor beta chains share one sample of origin, sequenced in a study of vaccination effects on CD4 cells after COVID-19. Clones were read by immunoSEQ multiplex PCR, and TCRdb kept only the in-frame ones, dropping some. The sample yields 50,000 or so clones, about 70% seen once. At the end of more than 8 days of culture, CD4+ T cells were isolated. Convalescent patients had PCR-confirmed SARS-CoV-2 infection between March and December 2020. Participants were given two doses of BNT162b2 or mRNA-1273 vaccine. The antigens these receptors bind are not known. This specimen consisted of CD4+ T cells from PBMCs cultured without peptide, obtained after COVID-19 vaccination. Source of these receptors: a human donor who had a prior SARS-CoV-2 infection.

The sample holds one count of this clone. The V and J genes are TRBV5-1 and TRBJ1-1; D unresolved. CDR1 and CDR2 from the germline V gene are SGHRS and YFSETQ. The CDR3 is 14 residues long. V dropped 3 bases and J dropped 3 bases, with 12 bases sitting between them. CDR3 DNA: TGCGCCAGCAGCTCGGCCCTTGGGGACACTGAAGCTTTCTTT. It encodes CASSSALGDTEAFF.

As for this clone: A junction end diverges from the germline sequence, so it may reflect a read error. CDR3 sequence reads: CASSRGQSQKTQYF. The CDR3 DNA is TGCGCCAGCAGCCGCGGACAGAGCCAAAAGACCCAGTACTTC. The chain joins TRBV4-1 to TRBJ2-5, with D possibly matching TRBD1 (6 bases). The CDR3 runs to 14 residues. Germline V CDR1 and CDR2: MGHRA, YSYEKL.

V is TRBV24-1 and J is TRBJ2-3; the D is unclear. Germline assignment: CDR1 KGHDR and CDR2 SFDVKD. The CDR3 loop spans 15 amino acids. Deletions cut 1 base from V and 4 bases from J, with 11 bases between. CDR3 residues: CATSDFGSMADTQYF. The CDR3 DNA reads TGTGCCACCAGTGATTTCGGTTCGATGGCAGATACGCAGTATTTT.

The chain recombines TRBV30 with TRBJ1-2; D unclear. Germline assignment: CDR1 GTSNPN and CDR2 SVGIG (reference sequence). This CDR3 has 11 residues. Deletions cut 0 bases from V and 9 bases from J, with 8 bases between. The CDR3: CAWSVVVSYTF. In DNA form, the CDR3 reads TGTGCCTGGAGTGTAGTGGTTAGCTACACCTTC.

This chain connects TRBV7-8 to TRBJ1-5, with unresolved D. Per germline, CDR1 SGHVS and CDR2 FQNEAQ. The CDR3 runs 12 residues. Trimming took off 6 bases at V and 6 bases at J, with 9 bases between the two ends. CDR3 nucleotides: TGTGCCAGCAGTGAAACCTTTCAGCCCCAGCATTTT. Residues: CASSETFQPQHF.